This T cell receptor beta chain appears in the sequencing data of a study of blood T cell repertoires in COVID-19. The CDR3 length is 14 residues. Germline V gives CDR1 MNHEY, CDR2 SVGAGI. The ends lost 9 bases at V and 6 bases at J; junction bases unmatched: 6. The protocol was immunoSEQ multiplex PCR, while the TCRdb copy is restricted to in-frame clones and leaves out a portion. The sample yields 250,000 or so clones, approximately 90% seen once. Sequencing input: peripheral blood. This clonotype was obtained from a woman in her 30s with COVID-19, enrolled during active disease. The rearrangement uses TRBV6-5 and TRBJ1-6; the match to TRBD1 covers 9 bases. The CDR3: CASSGTGRNSPLHF. The CDR3 nucleotides are TGTGCCAGTTCCGGGACAGGGCGTAATTCACCCCTCCACTTT.